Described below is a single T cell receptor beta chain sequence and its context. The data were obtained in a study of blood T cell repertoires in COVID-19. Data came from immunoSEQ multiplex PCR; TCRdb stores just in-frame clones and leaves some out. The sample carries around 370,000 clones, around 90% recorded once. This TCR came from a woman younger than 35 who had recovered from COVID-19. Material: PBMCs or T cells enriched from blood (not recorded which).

The CDR3 loop reads CASSRGYENEQFF. The CDR3 DNA reads as TGTGCCAGCAGTAGGGGATATGAGAATGAGCAGTTCTTC. V gene TRBV6-5 combines with J gene TRBJ2-1; a weak D match, TRBD1 (5 bases). CDR1 and CDR2 (germline): MNHEY, SVGAGI. V shed 5 bases and J shed 7 bases, with 12 bases lying between them. The CDR3 extends over 13 amino acids.